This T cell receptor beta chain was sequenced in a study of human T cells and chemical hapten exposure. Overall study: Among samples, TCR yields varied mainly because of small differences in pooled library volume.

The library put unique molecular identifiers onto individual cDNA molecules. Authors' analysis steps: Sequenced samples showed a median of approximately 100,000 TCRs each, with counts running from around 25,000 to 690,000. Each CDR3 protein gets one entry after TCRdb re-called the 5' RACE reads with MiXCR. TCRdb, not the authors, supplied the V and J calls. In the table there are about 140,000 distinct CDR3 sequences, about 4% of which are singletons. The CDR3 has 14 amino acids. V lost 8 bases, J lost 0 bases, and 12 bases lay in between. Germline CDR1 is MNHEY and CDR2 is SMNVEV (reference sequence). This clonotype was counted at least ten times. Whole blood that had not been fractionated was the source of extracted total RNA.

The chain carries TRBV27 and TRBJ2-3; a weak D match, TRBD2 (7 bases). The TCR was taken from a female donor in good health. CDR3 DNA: TGTGCCAGCGGGGGGGCAGGGAGCACAGATACGCAGTATTTT. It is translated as CASGGAGSTDTQYF.